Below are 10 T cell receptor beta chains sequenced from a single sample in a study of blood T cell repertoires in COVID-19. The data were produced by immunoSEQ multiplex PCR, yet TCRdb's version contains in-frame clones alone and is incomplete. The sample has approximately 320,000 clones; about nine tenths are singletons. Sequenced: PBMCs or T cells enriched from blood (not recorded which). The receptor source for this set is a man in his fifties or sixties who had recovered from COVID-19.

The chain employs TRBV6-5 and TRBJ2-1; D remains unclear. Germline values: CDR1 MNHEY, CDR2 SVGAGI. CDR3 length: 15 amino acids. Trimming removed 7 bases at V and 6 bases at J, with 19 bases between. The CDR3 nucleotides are TGTGCCAGCAACAATGCACCCCGGCCTAGCAATGAGCAGTTCTTC. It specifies CASNNAPRPSNEQFF.

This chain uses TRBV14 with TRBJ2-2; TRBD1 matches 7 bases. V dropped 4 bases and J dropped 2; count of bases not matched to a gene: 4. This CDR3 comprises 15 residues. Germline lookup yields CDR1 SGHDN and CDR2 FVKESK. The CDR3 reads CASSPGTANTGELFF. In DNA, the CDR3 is TGTGCCAGCAGCCCCGGGACAGCTAACACCGGGGAGCTGTTTTTT.

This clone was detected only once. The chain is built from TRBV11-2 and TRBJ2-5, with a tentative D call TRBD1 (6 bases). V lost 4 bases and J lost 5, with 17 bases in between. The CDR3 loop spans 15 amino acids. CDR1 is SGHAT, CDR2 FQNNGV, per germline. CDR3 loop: CASSSRGGGSETQYF. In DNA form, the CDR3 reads TGTGCCAGCAGCTCCAGGGGTGGAGGATCGGAGACCCAGTACTTC.

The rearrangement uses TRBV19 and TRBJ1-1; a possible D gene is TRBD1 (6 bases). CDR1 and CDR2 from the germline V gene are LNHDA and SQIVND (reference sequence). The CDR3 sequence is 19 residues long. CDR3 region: CAAEGVLRLKGIMNTEAFF. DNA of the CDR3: TGTGCGGCTGAGGGGGTACTCAGACTCAAGGGGATAATGAACACTGAAGCTTTCTTT.

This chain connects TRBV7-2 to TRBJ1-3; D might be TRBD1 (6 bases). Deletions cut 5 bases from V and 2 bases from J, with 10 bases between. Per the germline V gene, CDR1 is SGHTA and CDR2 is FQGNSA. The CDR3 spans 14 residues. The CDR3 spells CASSPRQAGNTIYF. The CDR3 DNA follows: TGTGCCAGCAGCCCCCGACAGGCTGGAAACACCATATATTTT.

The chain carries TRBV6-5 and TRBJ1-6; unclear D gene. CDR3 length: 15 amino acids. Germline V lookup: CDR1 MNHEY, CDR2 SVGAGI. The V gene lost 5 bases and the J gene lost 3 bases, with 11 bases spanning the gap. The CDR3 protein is CASSTPSYYNSPLHF. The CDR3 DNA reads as TGTGCCAGCAGTACCCCCTCCTACTATAATTCACCCCTCCACTTT.

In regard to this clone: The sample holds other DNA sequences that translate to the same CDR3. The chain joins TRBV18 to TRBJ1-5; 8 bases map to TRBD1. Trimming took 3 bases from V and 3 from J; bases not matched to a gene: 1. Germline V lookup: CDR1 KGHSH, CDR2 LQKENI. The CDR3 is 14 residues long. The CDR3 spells CASSPDRVNQPQHF. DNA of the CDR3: TGTGCCAGCTCACCGGACAGGGTCAATCAGCCCCAGCATTTT.

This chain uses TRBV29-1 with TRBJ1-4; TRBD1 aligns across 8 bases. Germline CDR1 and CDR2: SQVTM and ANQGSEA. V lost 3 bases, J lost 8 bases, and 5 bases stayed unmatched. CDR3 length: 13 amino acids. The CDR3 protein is CSVDRGLGEKLFF. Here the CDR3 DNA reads TGCAGCGTTGACAGGGGGCTCGGCGAAAAACTGTTTTTT. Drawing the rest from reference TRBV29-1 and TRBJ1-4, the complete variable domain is SAVISQKPSRDICQRGTSLTIQCQVDSQVTMMFWYRQQPGQSLTLIATANQGSEATYESGFVIDKFPISRPNLTFSTLTVSNMSPEDSSIYLCSVDRGLGEKLFFGSGTQLSVL.

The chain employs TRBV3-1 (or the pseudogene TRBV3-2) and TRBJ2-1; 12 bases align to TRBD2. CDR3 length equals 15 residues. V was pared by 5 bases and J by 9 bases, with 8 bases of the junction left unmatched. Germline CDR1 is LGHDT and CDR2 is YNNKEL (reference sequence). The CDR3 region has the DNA TGTGCCAGCAGCTACTCTAGCGGGAGGGCCGGTGAGCAGTTCTTC. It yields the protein CASSYSSGRAGEQFF.

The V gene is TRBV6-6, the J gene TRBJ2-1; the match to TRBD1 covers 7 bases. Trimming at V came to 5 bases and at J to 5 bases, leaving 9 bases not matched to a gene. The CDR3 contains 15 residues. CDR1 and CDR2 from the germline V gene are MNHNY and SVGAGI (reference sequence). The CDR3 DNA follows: TGTGCCAGCAGTCGCAACAGGGGTGGAAACAATGAGCAGTTCTTC. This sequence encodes CASSRNRGGNNEQFF.